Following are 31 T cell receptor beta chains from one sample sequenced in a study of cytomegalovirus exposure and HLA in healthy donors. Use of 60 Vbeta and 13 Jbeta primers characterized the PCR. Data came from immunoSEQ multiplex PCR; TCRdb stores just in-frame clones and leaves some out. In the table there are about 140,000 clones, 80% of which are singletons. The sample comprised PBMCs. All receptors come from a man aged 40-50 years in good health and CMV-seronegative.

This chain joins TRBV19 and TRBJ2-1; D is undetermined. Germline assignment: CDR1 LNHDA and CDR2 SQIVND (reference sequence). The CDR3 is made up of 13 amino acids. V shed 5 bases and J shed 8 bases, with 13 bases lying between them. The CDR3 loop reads CASSPFGTDEQFF. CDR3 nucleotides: TGTGCCAGTAGTCCTTTTGGCACCGATGAGCAGTTCTTC.

The CDR3 bases are TGTGCCAGCAGTAGCCCAGATACGCAGTATTTT. Protein product: CASSSPDTQYF. The rearrangement joins TRBV2 to TRBJ2-3, with unresolved D. This CDR3 is built from 11 residues. Germline V CDR1 and CDR2: SNHLY, FYNNEI. Trimming removed 5 bases from V and 4 bases from J, with 4 bases in between. Complete variable domain (other parts from reference TRBV2 and TRBJ2-3): EPEVTQTPSHQVTQMGQEVILRCVPISNHLYFYWYRQILGQKVEFLVSFYNNEISEKSEIFDDQFSVERPDGSNFTLKIRSTKLEDSAMYFCASSSPDTQYFGPGTRLTVL.

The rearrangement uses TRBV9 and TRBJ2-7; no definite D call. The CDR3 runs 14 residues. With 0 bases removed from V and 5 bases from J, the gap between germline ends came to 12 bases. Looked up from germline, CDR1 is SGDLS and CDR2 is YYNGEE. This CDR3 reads CASSVGLVPNEQYF. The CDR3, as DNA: TGTGCCAGCAGCGTAGGCCTAGTTCCCAACGAGCAGTACTTC.

CDR3 DNA sequence: TGTGCCAGCAGCCCAGAGGGACAGACCTATGAAAAACTGTTTTTT. Translation: CASSPEGQTYEKLFF. The rearrangement links TRBV9 to TRBJ1-4, with 7 bases aligning to TRBD1. Germline CDR1 is SGDLS and CDR2 is YYNGEE. With 4 bases clipped from V and 6 bases from J, the junction kept 9 bases outside the gene matches. The CDR3 is made up of 15 amino acids.

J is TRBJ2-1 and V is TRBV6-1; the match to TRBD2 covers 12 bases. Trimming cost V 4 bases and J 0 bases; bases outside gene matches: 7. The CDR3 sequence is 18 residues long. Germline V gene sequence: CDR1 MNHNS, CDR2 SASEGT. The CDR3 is CASSALAGGPSSYNEQFF. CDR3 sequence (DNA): TGTGCCAGCAGTGCACTAGCGGGGGGACCTAGCTCCTACAATGAGCAGTTCTTC.

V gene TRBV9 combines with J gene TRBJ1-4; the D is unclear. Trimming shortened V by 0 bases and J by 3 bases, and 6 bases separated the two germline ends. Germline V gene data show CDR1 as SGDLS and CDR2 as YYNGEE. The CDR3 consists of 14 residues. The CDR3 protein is CASSVAAANEKLFF. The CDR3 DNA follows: TGTGCCAGCAGCGTAGCAGCGGCTAATGAAAAACTGTTTTTT.

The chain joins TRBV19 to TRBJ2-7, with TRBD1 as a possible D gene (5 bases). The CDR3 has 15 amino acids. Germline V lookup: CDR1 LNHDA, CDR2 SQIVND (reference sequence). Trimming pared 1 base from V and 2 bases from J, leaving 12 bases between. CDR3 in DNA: TGTGCCAGTAGTATAGGGGCAGGGTGGGCCTACGAGCAGTACTTC. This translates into CASSIGAGWAYEQYF.

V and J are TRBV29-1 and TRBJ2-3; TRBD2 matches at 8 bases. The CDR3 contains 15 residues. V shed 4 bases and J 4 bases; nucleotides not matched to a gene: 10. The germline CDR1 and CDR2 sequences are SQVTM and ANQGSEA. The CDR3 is CSVATGTSVADTQYF. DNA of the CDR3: TGCAGCGTTGCAACCGGGACTAGTGTGGCAGATACGCAGTATTTT.

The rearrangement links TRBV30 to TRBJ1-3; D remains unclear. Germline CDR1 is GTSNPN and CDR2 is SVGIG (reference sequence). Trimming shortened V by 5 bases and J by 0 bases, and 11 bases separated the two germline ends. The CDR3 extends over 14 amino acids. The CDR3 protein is CAWSSISSGNTIYF. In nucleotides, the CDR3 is TGTGCCTGGTCCAGTATATCCTCTGGAAACACCATATATTTT.

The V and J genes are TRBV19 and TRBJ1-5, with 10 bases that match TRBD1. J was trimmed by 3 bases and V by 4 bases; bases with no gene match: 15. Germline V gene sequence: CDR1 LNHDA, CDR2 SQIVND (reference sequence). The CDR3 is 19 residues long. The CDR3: CASSTLKSLGTGVNQPQHF. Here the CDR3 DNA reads TGTGCCAGTAGTACCCTTAAATCTCTCGGGACAGGGGTCAATCAGCCCCAGCATTTT.

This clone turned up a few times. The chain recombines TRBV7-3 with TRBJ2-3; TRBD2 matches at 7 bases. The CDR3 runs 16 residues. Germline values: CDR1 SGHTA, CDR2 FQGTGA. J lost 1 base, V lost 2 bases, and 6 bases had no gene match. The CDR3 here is CASSLPRLAGTDTQYF. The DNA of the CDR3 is TGTGCCAGCAGCTTACCGCGACTAGCCGGCACAGATACGCAGTATTTT.

The DNA for the CDR3 is TGTGCCAGCAGGGGGAGCGGGGTCGGATTTGAGACCCAGTACTTC. Its protein product is CASRGSGVGFETQYF. This rearrangement joins TRBV7-9 to TRBJ2-5; 7 positions agree with TRBD2. CDR1 is SEHNR, CDR2 FQNEAQ, per germline (reference sequence). Trimming at V came to 6 bases and at J to 5 bases, leaving 12 bases not matched to a gene. This CDR3 has 15 residues.

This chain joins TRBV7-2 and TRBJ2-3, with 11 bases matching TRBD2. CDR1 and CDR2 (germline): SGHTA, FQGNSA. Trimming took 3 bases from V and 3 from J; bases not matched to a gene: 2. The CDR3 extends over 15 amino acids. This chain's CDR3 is CASSFSSGGTDTQYF. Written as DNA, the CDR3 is TGTGCCAGCAGCTTCTCTAGCGGGGGGACAGATACGCAGTATTTT. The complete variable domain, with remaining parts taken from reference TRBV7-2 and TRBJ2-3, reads GAGVSQSPSNKVTEKGKDVELRCDPISGHTALYWYRQSLGQGLEFLIYFQGNSAPDKSGLPSDRFSAERTGGSVSTLTIQRTQQEDSAVYLCASSFSSGGTDTQYFGPGTRLTVL.

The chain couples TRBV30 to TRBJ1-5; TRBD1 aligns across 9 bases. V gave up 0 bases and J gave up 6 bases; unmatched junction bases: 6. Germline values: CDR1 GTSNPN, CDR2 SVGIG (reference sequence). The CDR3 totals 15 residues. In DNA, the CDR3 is TGTGCCTGGAGTGTACCAGGACAGGGGAGTCAGCCCCAGCATTTT. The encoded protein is CAWSVPGQGSQPQHF.

Written as DNA, the CDR3 is TGTGCCAGCAGCTTACAATCCAGGGGGTGGGCCGGGGAGCTGTTTTTT. The encoded protein is CASSLQSRGWAGELFF. The rearrangement links TRBV11-2 to TRBJ2-2; the match to TRBD1 covers 7 bases. The CDR3 covers 16 residues. Germline-derived CDR1 and CDR2 are SGHAT and FQNNGV. V was pared by 2 bases and J by 6 bases, with 9 bases of the junction left unmatched.

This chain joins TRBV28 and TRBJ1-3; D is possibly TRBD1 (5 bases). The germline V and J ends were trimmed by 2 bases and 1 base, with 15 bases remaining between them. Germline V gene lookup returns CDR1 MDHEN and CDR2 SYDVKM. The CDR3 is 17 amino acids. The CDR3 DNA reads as TGTGCCAGCAGTTTAGTTTTGGGCCAGGGATCTGGAAACACCATATATTTT. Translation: CASSLVLGQGSGNTIYF.

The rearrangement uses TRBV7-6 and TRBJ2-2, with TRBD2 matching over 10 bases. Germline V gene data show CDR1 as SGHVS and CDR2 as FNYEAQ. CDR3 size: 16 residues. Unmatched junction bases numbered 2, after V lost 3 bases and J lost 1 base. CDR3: CASSLSGGVNTGELFF. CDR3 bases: TGTGCCAGCAGCTTGAGCGGGGGGGTGAACACCGGGGAGCTGTTTTTT. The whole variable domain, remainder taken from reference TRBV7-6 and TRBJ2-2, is GAGVSQSPRYKVTKRGQDVALRCDPISGHVSLYWYRQALGQGPEFLTYFNYEAQQDKSGLPNDRFSAERPEGSISTLTIQRTEQRDSAMYRCASSLSGGVNTGELFFGEGSRLTVL.

The CDR3: CASSPRGRTEAFF. CDR3 coding DNA: TGTGCCAGCAGCCCCAGAGGGAGGACTGAAGCTTTCTTT. This chain links TRBV6-6 with TRBJ1-1; no firm D call. The CDR3 is 13 amino acids. V lost 6 bases and J 5 bases, leaving 13 bases between the germline ends. CDR1 and CDR2 (germline): MNHNY, SVGAGI (reference sequence).

The CDR3 reads CASSARAGGRTDTQYF. In nucleotides, the CDR3 is TGTGCCAGTAGTGCCCGAGCGGGGGGGAGGACAGATACGCAGTATTTT. J is TRBJ2-3 and V is TRBV19, with 10 bases identical to TRBD2. The germline CDR1 and CDR2 sequences are LNHDA and SQIVND (reference sequence). V dropped 5 bases and J dropped 3; count of bases not matched to a gene: 8. This CDR3 is 16 amino acids long.

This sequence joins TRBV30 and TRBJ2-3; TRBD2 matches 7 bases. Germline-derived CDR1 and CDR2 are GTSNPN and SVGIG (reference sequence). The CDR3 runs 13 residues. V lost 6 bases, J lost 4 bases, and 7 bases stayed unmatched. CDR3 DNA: TGTGCCTGTTTGCGGGGGAGGGCAGATACGCAGTATTTT. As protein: CACLRGRADTQYF.

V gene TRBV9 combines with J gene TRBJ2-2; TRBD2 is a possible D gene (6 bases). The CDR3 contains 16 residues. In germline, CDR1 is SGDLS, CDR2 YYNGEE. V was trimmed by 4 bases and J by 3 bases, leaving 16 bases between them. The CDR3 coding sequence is TGTGCCAGCAGCAAAATAGCCTGGGGGGACACCGGGGAGCTGTTTTTT. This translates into CASSKIAWGDTGELFF.

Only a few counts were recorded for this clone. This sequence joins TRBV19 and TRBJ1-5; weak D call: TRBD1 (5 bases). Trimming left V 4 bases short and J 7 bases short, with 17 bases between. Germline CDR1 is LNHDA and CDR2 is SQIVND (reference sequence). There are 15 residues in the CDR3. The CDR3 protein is CASSTGRGSWQPQHF. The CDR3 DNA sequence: TGTGCCAGTAGTACAGGAAGGGGTTCTTGGCAGCCCCAGCATTTT.

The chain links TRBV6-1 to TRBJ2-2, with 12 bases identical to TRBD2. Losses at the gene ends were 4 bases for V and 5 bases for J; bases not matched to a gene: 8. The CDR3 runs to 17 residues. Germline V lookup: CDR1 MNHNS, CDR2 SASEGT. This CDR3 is CASSGGTSGRGTGELFF. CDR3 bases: TGTGCCAGCAGTGGGGGGACTAGCGGGCGGGGGACCGGGGAGCTGTTTTTT.

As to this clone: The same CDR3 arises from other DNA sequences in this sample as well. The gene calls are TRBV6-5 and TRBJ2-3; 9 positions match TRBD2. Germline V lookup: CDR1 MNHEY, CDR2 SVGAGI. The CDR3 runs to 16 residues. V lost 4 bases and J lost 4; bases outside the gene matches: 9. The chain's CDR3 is CASSSGRGGLADTQYF. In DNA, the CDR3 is TGTGCCAGCAGTTCTGGGCGGGGGGGCCTGGCAGATACGCAGTATTTT.

CDR3 DNA: TGTGCCGCATCGGGGGGTTGGGGCCTCACTGAAGCTTTCTTT. It translates to CAASGGWGLTEAFF. The chain has TRBV6-6 and TRBJ1-1, with D possibly being TRBD1 (5 bases). Germline CDR1 and CDR2: MNHNY and SVGAGI (reference sequence). Trimming took 11 bases from V and 4 from J, leaving 20 bases between them. The CDR3 spans 14 residues.

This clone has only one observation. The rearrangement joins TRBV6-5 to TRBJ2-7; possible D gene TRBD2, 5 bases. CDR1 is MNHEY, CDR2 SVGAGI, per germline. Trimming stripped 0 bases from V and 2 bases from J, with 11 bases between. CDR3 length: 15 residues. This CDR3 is CASSYSGERTYEQYF. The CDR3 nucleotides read TGTGCCAGCAGTTACTCCGGGGAGAGGACCTACGAGCAGTACTTC.

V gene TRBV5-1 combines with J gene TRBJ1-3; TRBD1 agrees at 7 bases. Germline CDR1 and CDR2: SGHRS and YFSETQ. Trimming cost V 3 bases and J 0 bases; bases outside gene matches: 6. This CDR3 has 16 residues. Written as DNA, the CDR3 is TGCGCCAGCAGCTCGGGACAGTCCGGCTCTGGAAACACCATATATTTT. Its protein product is CASSSGQSGSGNTIYF.

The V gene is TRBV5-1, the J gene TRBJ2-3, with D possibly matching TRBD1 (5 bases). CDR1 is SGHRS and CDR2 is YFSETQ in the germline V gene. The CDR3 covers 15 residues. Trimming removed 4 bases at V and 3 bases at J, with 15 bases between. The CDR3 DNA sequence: TGCGCCAGCAGCAAACAGGCACTCAGTACAGATACGCAGTATTTT. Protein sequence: CASSKQALSTDTQYF.

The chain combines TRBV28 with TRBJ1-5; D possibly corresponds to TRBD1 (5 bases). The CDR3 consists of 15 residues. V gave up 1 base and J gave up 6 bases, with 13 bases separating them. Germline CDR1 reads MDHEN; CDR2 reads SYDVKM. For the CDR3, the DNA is TGTGCCAGCAGTTTATTGGAGGGGCCGGCTCAGCCCCAGCATTTT. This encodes CASSLLEGPAQPQHF.

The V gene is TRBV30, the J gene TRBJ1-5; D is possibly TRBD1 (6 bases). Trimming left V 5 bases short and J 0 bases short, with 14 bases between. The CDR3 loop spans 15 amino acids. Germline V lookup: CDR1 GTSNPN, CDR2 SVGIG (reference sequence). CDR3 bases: TGTGCCTGGCATCCGGGACACCTTAGCAATCAGCCCCAGCATTTT. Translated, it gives CAWHPGHLSNQPQHF.

The CDR3 nucleotides are TGTGCCTGGAGGAGCGGGATCAGGTACGAGCAGTACTTC. Translating it yields CAWRSGIRYEQYF. The chain carries TRBV30 and TRBJ2-7; 7 nucleotides match TRBD2. This CDR3 has 13 amino acids. Germline V lookup: CDR1 GTSNPN, CDR2 SVGIG (reference sequence). The V gene end was trimmed by 3 bases and the J gene end by 4 bases; junction bases not matched to a gene: 6.